The subject of this entry is one T cell receptor (beta chain). Its target is unknown. Germline V gene lookup returns CDR1 SGHTA and CDR2 FQGTGA. The CDR3 totals 16 residues. Unmatched junction bases numbered 8, after V lost 5 bases and J lost 2 bases. This specimen belongs to a study of cytomegalovirus exposure and HLA in healthy donors. Findings and limits, study-wide: DRB1 had the most TCR associations and HLA-C the fewest, a later analysis found, with rates varying by HLA locus. Common viral pathogens were later found to be apparently linked to several of the most significant clusters. Earlier analysis looked at TCR beta V segments, and most were productive about 90% or about 30% of the time.

With 60 Vbeta and 13 Jbeta primers, the PCR was carried out. Here immunoSEQ multiplex PCR was the method, and the copy in TCRdb shows in-frame clones only, minus some. Here the sample spans some 170,000 clones, approximately 78% being singletons. Material for sequencing was PBMCs. This clonotype was obtained from a girl under 10 years old in good health and CMV-seropositive. The chain recombines TRBV7-3 with TRBJ2-1, with TRBD2 matching over 8 bases. The CDR3 is CASSPSSGRTYNEQFF. For the CDR3, the DNA is TGTGCCAGCAGCCCGTCTAGCGGGCGAACCTACAATGAGCAGTTCTTC.